A selection of T cell receptor beta chains follows, all from one sample in a study of T cell responses to AZD1222 COVID-19 vaccine. Here immunoSEQ multiplex PCR was the method, and the copy in TCRdb shows in-frame clones only, minus some. This sample has about 75,000 clones, with 70% to 90% found just once. This sample comprised peripheral blood, obtained 28 days after the second dose of the MenACWY control vaccine. The receptors here all came from an adult who received the MenACWY meningococcal vaccine as a control. CDR3s include the opening cysteine and the closing phenylalanine or tryptophan. The order of the fields is D gene, J gene, clone size, V gene, CDR3 DNA, CDR3 protein. D genes are given only for firm matches. Size tells how often a clone was seen (once, few, many) or the class of an expanded clone, and some rows leave it out.

TRBD1	TRBJ2-4	once	TRBV3-1/TRBV3-2	TGTGCCAGCAGCCAAGGCAGGGGGAACATTCAGTACTTC	CASSQGRGNIQYF
NA	TRBJ1-2	NA	TRBV14	TGTGCCAGCAGCCAGGACAGAACCTATGGCTACACCTTC	CASSQDRTYGYTF
NA	TRBJ1-2	NA	TRBV5-1	TGCGCCAGCAGCTTGGTTGGAGGAGGCGACGGCTACACCTTC	CASSLVGGGDGYTF
TRBD1	TRBJ1-3	NA	TRBV9	TGTGCCAGCAGCGTAACAGGGACAGGAGGAAACACCATATATTTT	CASSVTGTGGNTIYF
TRBD1	TRBJ1-1	NA	TRBV19	TGTGCCAGTAGTGGGCCCGGGACAGAAGCCGAAGCTTTCTTT	CASSGPGTEAEAFF
NA	TRBJ1-6	NA	TRBV7-9	TGTGCCAGCAGCCCGGGACATTCCGATTCACCCCTCCACTTT	CASSPGHSDSPLHF
NA	TRBJ1-5	NA	TRBV6-5	TGTGCCAGCAGGAGCGGGACGGACTGGAATCAGCCCCAGCATTTT	CASRSGTDWNQPQHF
NA	TRBJ1-3	NA	TRBV4-1	TGCGCCAGCAGCCAAGATTCACAGCGCTCTGGAAACACCATATATTTT	CASSQDSQRSGNTIYF
NA	TRBJ2-5	NA	TRBV18	TGTGCCAGCTCACCACCGGGCTCGCAAGAGACCCAGTACTTC	CASSPPGSQETQYF
NA	TRBJ2-5	once	TRBV30	TGTGCCTGGAGAAGCAGCCGGGAGACCCAGTACTTC	CAWRSSRETQYF
NA	TRBJ1-6	NA	TRBV2	TGTGCCAGCAGGGGGGGGAGTAATTCACCCCTCCACTTT	CASRGGSNSPLHF
TRBD2	TRBJ2-7	NA	TRBV30	TGTGCCTGGACCGGGGGGAAAGGGGTCTCCTACGAGCAGTACTTC	CAWTGGKGVSYEQYF
NA	TRBJ1-5	NA	TRBV19	TGTGCCAGTAGTATAGGGTCTGCAGCTCTGGGGCCCCAGCATTTT	CASSIGSAALGPQHF
NA	TRBJ1-2	NA	TRBV6-1	TGTGCCAGCAGTGAATGGGTTTGGGAGGGCTACACCTTC	CASSEWVWEGYTF
NA	TRBJ2-1	NA	TRBV6-2/TRBV6-3	TGTGCCAGCAGTTCCCGGAGGGGGAGGGTGTTCTTC	CASSSRRGRVFF
NA	TRBJ1-1	once	TRBV30	TGTGCCTGGAGCGTGGGGGTGAACACTGAAGCTTTCTTT	CAWSVGVNTEAFF
TRBD2	TRBJ2-7	NA	TRBV7-2	TGTGCCAGCAGCTTAGAGGCTAGCGGGGCCTACGAGCAGTACTTC	CASSLEASGAYEQYF
TRBD1	TRBJ1-2	few	TRBV6-1	TGTGCCAGCAGTGAAGCAAACAGGGGCTATGGCTACACCTTC	CASSEANRGYGYTF
TRBD2	TRBJ2-7	NA	TRBV7-9	TGTGCCAGCAGCTTCGGTAGCGGGGAACCCTACGAGCAGTACTTC	CASSFGSGEPYEQYF
NA	TRBJ2-3	NA	TRBV7-9	TGTGCCAGCAGCTCAAGGACAGATACGCAGTATTTT	CASSSRTDTQYF
NA	TRBJ1-2	NA	TRBV5-1	TGCGCCAGCAGCTTGGGGGCCGGGGGGCAAGGCTACACCTTC	CASSLGAGGQGYTF
NA	TRBJ1-2	NA	TRBV19	TGTGCCAGTAGGCAAGGAGAGGCTAACTATGGCTACACCTTC	CASRQGEANYGYTF
NA	TRBJ1-4	NA	TRBV10-1	TGCGCCAGCTCGGGGTCTGGACTGTTTTTT	CASSGSGLFF
TRBD1	TRBJ1-4	NA	TRBV7-9	TGTGCCAGCAGCAACAGGGGATCGGTTGAAAAACTGTTTTTT	CASSNRGSVEKLFF
NA	TRBJ1-5	NA	TRBV4-2	TGTGCCAGCAGCCAGGGGTCCGCGGGAGGGGCTCCTTTTCAGCCCCAGCATTTT	CASSQGSAGGAPFQPQHF
NA	TRBJ2-5	NA	TRBV7-2	TGTGCCAGCAGCTTATCGAGGGTGCAAGAGACCCAGTACTTC	CASSLSRVQETQYF
NA	TRBJ2-1	NA	TRBV4-2	TGTGCCAGCAGCCAAGAACCGGGACTCGAGCAGTTCTTC	CASSQEPGLEQFF
TRBD1	TRBJ2-5	NA	TRBV11-3	TGTGCCAGCAGCTCTGGGACAGGGAGGGAGACCCAGTACTTC	CASSSGTGRETQYF
TRBD1	TRBJ2-7	NA	TRBV2	TGTGCCAGCAGTGAGGACAGGGGGCCCGCCTACGAGCAGTACTTC	CASSEDRGPAYEQYF
TRBD1	TRBJ1-6	NA	TRBV13	TGTGCCAGCAGCGCGCGACAGGGTAGCTCCTATAATTCACCCCTCCACTTT	CASSARQGSSYNSPLHF
TRBD1	TRBJ1-1	NA	TRBV5-1	TGCGCCAGCAGCCCCCGGACAGGGCTGAACACTGAAGCTTTCTTT	CASSPRTGLNTEAFF
NA	TRBJ1-1	NA	TRBV24-1	TGTGCCACCAGTGATGGGGTAGACCCGAACACTGAAGCTTTCTTT	CATSDGVDPNTEAFF
NA	TRBJ1-1	NA	TRBV12-3/TRBV12-4	TGTGCCAGCAGTTTATCCCGGGACACTGAAGCTTTCTTT	CASSLSRDTEAFF
TRBD1	TRBJ1-6	once	TRBV9	TGTGCCAGCAGCAAGGGGACAGCAGATAATTCACCCCTCCACTTT	CASSKGTADNSPLHF
TRBD2	TRBJ2-1	NA	TRBV9	TGTGCCAGCAGCGCAAGACTAGCGGGGGGGTACAATGAGCAGTTCTTC	CASSARLAGGYNEQFF
NA	TRBJ2-1	NA	TRBV4-2	TGTGCCAGCAGCCAAGTTCACCGGGACCTATACAATGAGCAGTTCTTC	CASSQVHRDLYNEQFF
NA	TRBJ1-1	NA	TRBV2	TGTGCCAGCAGCCCCCCAGGACGAGGGAAGAACACTGAAGCTTTCTTT	CASSPPGRGKNTEAFF
NA	TRBJ1-2	NA	TRBV28	TGTGCCAGCAGCCAGGGGCAGAACTATGGCTACACCTTC	CASSQGQNYGYTF
NA	TRBJ1-6	NA	TRBV6-5	TGTGCCAGCATCAGGGGACGGGAGAATTCACCCCTCCACTTT	CASIRGRENSPLHF
NA	TRBJ1-1	NA	TRBV12-3/TRBV12-4	TGTGCCAGCAGTTTAGCAAACACTGAAGCTTTCTTT	CASSLANTEAFF
NA	TRBJ1-2	NA	TRBV30	TGTGCCTGGAGTGTAGGGGACGGAAACTATGGCTACACCTTC	CAWSVGDGNYGYTF
TRBD1	TRBJ1-2	NA	TRBV5-1	TGCGCCAGCAGCTTACAGGGGGACCATGGCTACACCTTC	CASSLQGDHGYTF
TRBD2	TRBJ2-7	NA	TRBV14	TGTGCCAGCAGCCCCCCAGGGACTAGTAACAAGCAGTACTTC	CASSPPGTSNKQYF
NA	TRBJ1-6	NA	TRBV11-2	TGTGCCAGCACTTTCTCCTATAATTCACCCCTCCACTTT	CASTFSYNSPLHF
NA	TRBJ2-5	NA	TRBV7-9	TGTGCCAGCAGCACAAATACTGGAGGGGGCCAAGAGACCCAGTACTTC	CASSTNTGGGQETQYF
TRBD1	TRBJ1-1	NA	TRBV29-1	TGCAGCGCCTACCGGACAGGGGGGAACACTGAAGCTTTCTTT	CSAYRTGGNTEAFF